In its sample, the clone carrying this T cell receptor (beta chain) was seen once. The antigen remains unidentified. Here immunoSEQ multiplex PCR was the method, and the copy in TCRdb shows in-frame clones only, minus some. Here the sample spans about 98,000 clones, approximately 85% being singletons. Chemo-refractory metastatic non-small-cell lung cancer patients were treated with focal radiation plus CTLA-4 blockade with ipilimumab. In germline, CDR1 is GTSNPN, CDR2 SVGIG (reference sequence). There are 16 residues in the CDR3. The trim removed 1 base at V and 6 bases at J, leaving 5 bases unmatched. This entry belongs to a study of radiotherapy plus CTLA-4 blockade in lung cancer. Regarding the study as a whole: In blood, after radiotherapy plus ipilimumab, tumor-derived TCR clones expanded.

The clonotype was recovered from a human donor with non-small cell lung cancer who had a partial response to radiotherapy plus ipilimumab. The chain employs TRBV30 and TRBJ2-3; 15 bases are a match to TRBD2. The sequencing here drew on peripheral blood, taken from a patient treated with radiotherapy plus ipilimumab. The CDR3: CAWSAGLAGGPDTQYF. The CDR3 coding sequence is TGTGCCTGGAGTGCTGGACTAGCGGGAGGGCCTGATACGCAGTATTTT.